This T cell receptor (beta chain) was identified in a study of T cells after yellow fever vaccination. Trimming took 10 bases from V and 5 from J; bases not matched to a gene: 9. Germline-derived CDR1 and CDR2 are MNHEY and SMNVEV (reference sequence). This CDR3 is 13 amino acids long. This clonotype was seen a handful of times. The antigen remains undetermined. TCRdb reanalysed the 5' RACE reads using MiXCR and keeps one entry per CDR3 protein. Of about 330,000 distinct CDR3 sequences in the sample, roughly 4% are singletons; the top ten hold 20% to 25%. Points from the study as a whole: Most clones from primary vaccination resurfaced after the booster (around 95% CD4, more than 75% CD8). Only a small proportion of the clonotypes turned up in both the CD4 and the CD8 compartments, likely arising from convergent recombination.

The receptor was isolated from a man in his late teens or twenties who received the YFV17D yellow fever vaccine. The V call is TRBV27, the J call TRBJ2-5; the match to TRBD2 covers 8 bases. Sequencing was performed on PBMCs, taken 5 days after the yellow fever booster vaccination. CDR3 amino acids: CATRAGGWETQYF. CDR3 coding DNA: TGTGCCACCCGCGCGGGGGGCTGGGAGACCCAGTACTTC.